The 15 T cell receptor beta chains listed next were all sequenced from one sample in a study of blood T cells in healthy people across ages. A second about 7 to 12 cycle PCR used barcoded and J-beta primers. TCRdb processed the 5' RACE reads anew with MiXCR; each CDR3 protein has one entry. The sample contains roughly 1.7 million distinct CDR3 sequences, around 35% of which appear only once. The source material was blood. The source of these receptors is a woman between 25 and 40 years old in good health.

This chain joins TRBV24-1 and TRBJ2-3; D not certain. Germline CDR1 is KGHDR and CDR2 is SFDVKD. The length of the CDR3 is 12 residues. Trimming stripped 0 bases from V and 6 bases from J, with 3 bases between. CDR3 bases: TGTGCCACCAGTGATTTGTCCGATACGCAGTATTTT. It specifies CATSDLSDTQYF.

With respect to this clonotype: This may be a read error: a much more frequent sequence differs by one nucleotide. V and J are TRBV13 and TRBJ1-1; D is possibly TRBD1 (6 bases). Germline assignment: CDR1 PRHDT and CDR2 FYEKMQ (reference sequence). The CDR3 length is 13 residues. V lost 7 bases to trimming and J lost 1 base, with 10 bases between them. The CDR3 nucleotides read TGTGCCAGCACCTCACAGGGGAACACTGAAGCTTTCTTT. It specifies CASTSQGNTEAFF.

The chain links TRBV7-9 to TRBJ2-4; either TRBD1 or TRBD2 may fit D (5 bases each). The germline V gene encodes CDR1 SEHNR and CDR2 FQNEAQ (reference sequence). V was trimmed by 0 bases and J by 7 bases, leaving 22 bases between them. The CDR3 runs to 18 residues. This chain's CDR3 is CASSLAKEAQGAWNIQYF. In DNA form, the CDR3 reads TGTGCCAGCAGCTTAGCAAAAGAGGCGCAGGGAGCATGGAACATTCAGTACTTC.

The genes are TRBV27 and TRBJ1-4; the D gene is possibly TRBD1 (6 bases). Trimming shortened V by 6 bases and J by 8 bases, and 22 bases separated the two germline ends. Germline loops: CDR1 MNHEY, CDR2 SMNVEV (reference sequence). The CDR3 sequence is 16 residues long. The CDR3, as DNA: TGTGCCAGCAGCAAAGAGCCAGGGGAGGTATTAGAAAAACTGTTTTTT. Translated: CASSKEPGEVLEKLFF.

This clonotype was detected a few times. The chain has TRBV20-1 and TRBJ1-1; D not resolved. Trimming took off 6 bases at V and 7 bases at J, with 21 bases between the two ends. This CDR3 has 14 residues. Germline V gene sequence: CDR1 DFQATT, CDR2 SNEGSKA (reference sequence). CDR3 amino acids: CSALFPGYSFEAFF. The CDR3 DNA follows: TGCAGTGCCCTCTTCCCAGGTTATTCATTTGAAGCTTTCTTT.

Comments on this clonotype: Mismatch with germline at one junction end may stem from a read error. The chain uses TRBV12-3 or TRBV12-4 and TRBJ2-3; D is possibly TRBD2 (7 bases). This CDR3 region has 16 residues. CDR3 DNA sequence: TGTGCCAGCAGTGCCCCTGGAGGGGGGGGGTCAGATGCGCAGTATTTT. Amino acids: CASSAPGGGGSDAQYF.

The chain carries TRBV5-1 and TRBJ2-1; D not certain. This CDR3 has 19 residues. Between the trimmed V and J ends, which lost 3 bases and 8 bases, there was a span of 30 bases. CDR1 and CDR2 (germline): SGHRS, YFSETQ. This CDR3 reads CASSSDGIRPRWTDDEQFF. The CDR3 bases are TGCGCCAGCAGCTCTGATGGGATACGCCCCAGGTGGACGGACGATGAGCAGTTCTTC.

The chain couples TRBV11-2 to TRBJ2-5, with D tentatively TRBD1 or TRBD2 (5 bases each). The V gene lost 5 bases and the J gene lost 2 bases, with 15 bases spanning the gap. Germline V gene data show CDR1 as SGHAT and CDR2 as FQNNGV. The CDR3 length is 15 residues. The CDR3 loop is CASSPGAKWQETQYF. Here the CDR3 DNA reads TGTGCCAGCAGCCCCGGGGCGAAGTGGCAAGAGACCCAGTACTTC.

The V gene is TRBV7-8, the J gene TRBJ2-1; 9 bases are shared with TRBD2. Germline CDR1 SGHVS, CDR2 FQNEAQ. The V segment lost 1 base and the J segment 9 bases; nucleotides outside the gene matches: 7. This CDR3 has 15 residues. CDR3 bases: TGTGCCAGCAGCTTAGTTAGCGGGAGCTTGAGTGAGCAGTTCTTC. It specifies CASSLVSGSLSEQFF. The full variable domain, rest sourced from reference TRBV7-8 and TRBJ2-1, is GAGVSQSPRYKVAKRGQDVALRCDPISGHVSLFWYQQALGQGPEFLTYFQNEAQLDKSGLPSDRFFAERPEGSVSTLKIQRTQQEDSAVYLCASSLVSGSLSEQFFGPGTRLTVL.

The gene calls are TRBV28 and TRBJ2-1; a possible D gene is TRBD2 (6 bases). With 8 bases removed from V and 0 bases from J, the gap between germline ends came to 17 bases. CDR3 length equals 16 residues. The germline CDR1 and CDR2 sequences are MDHEN and SYDVKM. CDR3 in amino acids: CASWDSMGSSYNEQFF. The DNA of the CDR3 is TGTGCCAGCTGGGACTCCATGGGAAGCTCCTACAATGAGCAGTTCTTC. Drawing the rest from reference TRBV28 and TRBJ2-1, the complete variable domain is DVKVTQSSRYLVKRTGEKVFLECVQDMDHENMFWYRQDPGLGLRLIYFSYDVKMKEKGDIPEGYSVSREKKERFSLILESASTNQTSMYLCASWDSMGSSYNEQFFGPGTRLTVL.

The chain uses TRBV28 and TRBJ2-7; tentative D call: TRBD1 (6 bases). Trimming took 6 bases from V and 8 from J, leaving 17 bases between them. The CDR3 spans 13 residues. Germline V gene data show CDR1 as MDHEN and CDR2 as SYDVKM. CDR3: CASSQGTARQQYF. As DNA, the CDR3 is TGTGCCAGCAGCCAGGGGACGGCGCGACAGCAGTACTTC.

The chain carries TRBV19 and TRBJ2-7; no definite D call. The DNA matches TRBJ2-5 better at its end, which makes the J call doubtful. In germline, CDR1 is LNHDA, CDR2 SQIVND (reference sequence). There are 11 residues in the CDR3. The CDR3 DNA follows: TGTGCCAGGCTTAGGGTAGAGACCCAGTACTTC. This translates into CARLRVETQYF.

J is TRBJ2-7 and V is TRBV20-1; 8 nucleotides align to TRBD2. The DNA end lines up better with TRBJ2-5; the J call may be wrong. This CDR3 is built from 15 residues. Per the germline V gene, CDR1 is DFQATT and CDR2 is SNEGSKA (reference sequence). The CDR3 coding sequence is TGCAGTGCTAGAGATCCGGGACTAGTCGCGGAGACCCAGTACTTC. It is translated as CSARDPGLVAETQYF.

This clonotype has a handful of counts. A much larger clone differs by one base, so this may be a read error. This chain's CDR3 is CSVAGSAGTGSNEQYF. Here the CDR3 DNA reads TGCAGCGTTGCGGGATCCGCAGGGACCGGGTCTAACGAGCAGTACTTC. The chain recombines TRBV29-1 with TRBJ2-7; either TRBD1 or TRBD2 may supply D (5 bases each). CDR1 is SQVTM and CDR2 is ANQGSEA in the germline V gene. The CDR3 length is 16 residues. V was clipped by 4 bases and J by 5 bases, with 24 bases between them.

The chain carries TRBV7-6 and TRBJ2-3; D gene ambiguous. The CDR3 length is 15 residues. Trimming stripped 8 bases from V and 2 bases from J, with 17 bases between. Germline assignment: CDR1 SGHVS and CDR2 FNYEAQ. The CDR3 nucleotides are TGTGCCAGCGGCTCGCAGACATCGCCCACAGATACGCAGTATTTT. Residues: CASGSQTSPTDTQYF. Full variable domain (outside the CDR3, taken from reference TRBV7-6 and TRBJ2-3): GAGVSQSPRYKVTKRGQDVALRCDPISGHVSLYWYRQALGQGPEFLTYFNYEAQQDKSGLPNDRFSAERPEGSISTLTIQRTEQRDSAMYRCASGSQTSPTDTQYFGPGTRLTVL.